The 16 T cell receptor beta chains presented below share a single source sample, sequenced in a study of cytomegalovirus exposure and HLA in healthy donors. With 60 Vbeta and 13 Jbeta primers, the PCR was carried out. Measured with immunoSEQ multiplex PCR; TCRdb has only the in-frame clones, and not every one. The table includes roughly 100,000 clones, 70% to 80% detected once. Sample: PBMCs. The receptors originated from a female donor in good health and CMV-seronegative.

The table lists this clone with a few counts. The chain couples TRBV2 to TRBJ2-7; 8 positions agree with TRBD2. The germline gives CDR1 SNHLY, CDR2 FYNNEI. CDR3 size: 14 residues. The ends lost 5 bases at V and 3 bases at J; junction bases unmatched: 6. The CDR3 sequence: CASSFGLAGYEQYF. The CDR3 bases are TGTGCCAGCAGTTTTGGGCTAGCGGGCTACGAGCAGTACTTC.

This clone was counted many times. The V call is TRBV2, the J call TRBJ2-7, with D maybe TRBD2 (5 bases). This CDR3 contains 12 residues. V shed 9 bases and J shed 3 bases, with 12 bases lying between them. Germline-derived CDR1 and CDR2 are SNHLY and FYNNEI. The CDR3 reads CARDLGGYEQYF. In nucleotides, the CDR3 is TGTGCCAGGGACCTCGGAGGCTACGAGCAGTACTTC. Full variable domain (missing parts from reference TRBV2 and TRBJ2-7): EPEVTQTPSHQVTQMGQEVILRCVPISNHLYFYWYRQILGQKVEFLVSFYNNEISEKSEIFDDQFSVERPDGSNFTLKIRSTKLEDSAMYFCARDLGGYEQYFGPGTRLTVT.

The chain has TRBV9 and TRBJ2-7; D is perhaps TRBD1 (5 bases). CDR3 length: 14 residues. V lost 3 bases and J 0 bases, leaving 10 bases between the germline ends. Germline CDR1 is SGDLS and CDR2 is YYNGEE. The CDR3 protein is CASSEGVGSYEQYF. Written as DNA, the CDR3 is TGTGCCAGCAGCGAAGGGGTCGGCTCCTACGAGCAGTACTTC.

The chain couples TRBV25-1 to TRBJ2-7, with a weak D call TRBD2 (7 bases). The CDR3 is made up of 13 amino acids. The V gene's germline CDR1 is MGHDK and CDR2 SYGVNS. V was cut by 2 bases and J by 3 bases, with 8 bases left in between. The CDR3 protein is CASSERGGYEQYF. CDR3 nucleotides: TGTGCCAGCAGTGAAAGGGGGGGCTACGAGCAGTACTTC.

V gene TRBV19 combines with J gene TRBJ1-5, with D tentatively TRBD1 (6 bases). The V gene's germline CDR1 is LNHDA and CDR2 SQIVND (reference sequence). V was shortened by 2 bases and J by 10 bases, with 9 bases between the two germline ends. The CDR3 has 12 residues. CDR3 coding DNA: TGTGCCAGTAGTATAAACAGGGATCCCCAGCATTTT. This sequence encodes CASSINRDPQHF.

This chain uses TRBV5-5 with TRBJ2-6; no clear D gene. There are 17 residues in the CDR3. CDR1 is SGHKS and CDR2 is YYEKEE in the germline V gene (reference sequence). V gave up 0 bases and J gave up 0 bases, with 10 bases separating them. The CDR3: CASSLGPTGSGANVLTF. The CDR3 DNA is TGTGCCAGCAGCTTGGGCCCGACGGGCTCTGGGGCCAACGTCCTGACTTTC.

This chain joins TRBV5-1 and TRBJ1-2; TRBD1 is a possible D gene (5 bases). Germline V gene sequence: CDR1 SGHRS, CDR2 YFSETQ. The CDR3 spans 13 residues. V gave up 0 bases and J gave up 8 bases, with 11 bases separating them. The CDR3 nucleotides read TGCGCCAGCAGCTTGGAAGGGGTTGACGGCTACACCTTC. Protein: CASSLEGVDGYTF.

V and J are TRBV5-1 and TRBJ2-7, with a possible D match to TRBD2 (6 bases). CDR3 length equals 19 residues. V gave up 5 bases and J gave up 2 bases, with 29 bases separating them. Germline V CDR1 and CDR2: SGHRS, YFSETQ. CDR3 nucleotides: TGCGCCAGCAGGGAGGGCGGGATAGTCCCAGACCTCCTCCCCTACGAGCAGTACTTC. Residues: CASREGGIVPDLLPYEQYF.

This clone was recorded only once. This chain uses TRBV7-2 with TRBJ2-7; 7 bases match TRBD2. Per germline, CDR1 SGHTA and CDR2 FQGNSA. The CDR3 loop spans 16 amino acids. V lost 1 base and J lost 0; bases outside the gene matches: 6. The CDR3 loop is CASSLVGGRNSYEQYF. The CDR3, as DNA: TGTGCCAGCAGCTTAGTTGGCGGGAGAAACTCCTACGAGCAGTACTTC.

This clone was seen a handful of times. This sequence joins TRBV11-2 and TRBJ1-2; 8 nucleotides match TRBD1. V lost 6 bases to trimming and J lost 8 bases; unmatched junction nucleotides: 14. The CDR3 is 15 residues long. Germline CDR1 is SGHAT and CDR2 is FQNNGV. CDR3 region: CASSKGQAGLGGYTF. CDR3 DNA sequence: TGTGCCAGCAGTAAGGGACAGGCCGGTTTAGGAGGCTACACCTTC.

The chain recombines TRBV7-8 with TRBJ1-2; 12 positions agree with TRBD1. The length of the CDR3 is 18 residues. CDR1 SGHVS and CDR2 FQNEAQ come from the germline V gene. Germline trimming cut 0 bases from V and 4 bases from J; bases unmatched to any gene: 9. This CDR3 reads CASSLAKGQGAQSYGYTF. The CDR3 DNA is TGTGCCAGCAGCTTAGCGAAGGGACAGGGGGCGCAAAGCTATGGCTACACCTTC.

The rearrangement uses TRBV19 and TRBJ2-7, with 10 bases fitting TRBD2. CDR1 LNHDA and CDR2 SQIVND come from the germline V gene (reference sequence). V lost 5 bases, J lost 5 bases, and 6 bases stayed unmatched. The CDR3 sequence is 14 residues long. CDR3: CASSSPGLANEQYF. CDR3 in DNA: TGTGCCAGTAGTTCCCCGGGACTAGCGAACGAGCAGTACTTC.

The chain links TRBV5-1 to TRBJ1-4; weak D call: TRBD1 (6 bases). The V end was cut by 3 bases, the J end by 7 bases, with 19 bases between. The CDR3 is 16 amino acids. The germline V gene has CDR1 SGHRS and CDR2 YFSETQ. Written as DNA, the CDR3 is TGCGCCAGCAGCTCGGAAAGGGGGAGCCCAGGTGAAAAACTGTTTTTT. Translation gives CASSSERGSPGEKLFF. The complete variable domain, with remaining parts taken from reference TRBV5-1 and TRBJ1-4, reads KAGVTQTPRYLIKTRGQQVTLSCSPISGHRSVSWYQQTPGQGLQFLFEYFSETQRNKGNFPGRFSGRQFSNSRSEMNVSTLELGDSALYLCASSSERGSPGEKLFFGSGTQLSVL.

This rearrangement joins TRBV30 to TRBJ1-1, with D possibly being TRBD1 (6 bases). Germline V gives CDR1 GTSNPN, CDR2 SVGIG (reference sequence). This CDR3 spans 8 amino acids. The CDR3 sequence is CKTGEAFF. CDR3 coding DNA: TGTAAGACAGGTGAAGCTTTCTTT.

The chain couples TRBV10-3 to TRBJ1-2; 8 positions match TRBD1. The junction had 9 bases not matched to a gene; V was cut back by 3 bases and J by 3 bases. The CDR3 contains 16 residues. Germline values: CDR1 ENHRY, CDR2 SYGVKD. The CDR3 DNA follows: TGTGCCATCAGTGAAGGCTCAGGACAGGGTCACTATGGCTACACCTTC. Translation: CAISEGSGQGHYGYTF.

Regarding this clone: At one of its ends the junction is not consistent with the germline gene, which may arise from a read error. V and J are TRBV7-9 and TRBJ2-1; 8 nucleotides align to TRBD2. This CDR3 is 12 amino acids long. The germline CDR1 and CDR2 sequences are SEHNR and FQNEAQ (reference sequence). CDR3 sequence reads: CSSSSSGIEQFF. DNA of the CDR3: TGTTCCAGCAGCAGTAGCGGGATTGAGCAGTTCTTC.